The next 24 T cell receptor beta chains were all read from a single sample in a study of OX40 agonist ivuxolimab in advanced cancers. Assay used: immunoSEQ multiplex PCR; TCRdb lists only in-frame clones, some missing. Among approximately 13,000 clones listed, 82% were seen once. The sequenced sample was CD4+ or CD8+ T cells sorted from blood, obtained in a trial of the OX40 agonist ivuxolimab. These receptors were taken from an adult with an advanced solid tumor such as melanoma, head and neck, liver or kidney cancer.

V usage is TRBV4-3 and J usage is TRBJ1-1; the D is unclear. V lost 4 bases, J lost 0 bases, and 15 bases lay in between. Germline V gene lookup returns CDR1 LGHNA and CDR2 YSLEER. The CDR3 spans 16 residues. CDR3 region: CASSPQPGRLNTEAFF. The CDR3 nucleotides are TGCGCCAGCAGCCCCCAACCGGGAAGGTTGAACACTGAAGCTTTCTTT.

By share, this clone ranks as medium-sized. The V call is TRBV5-4, the J call TRBJ2-7; D might be TRBD1 or TRBD2, each matching 6 bases. Looked up from germline, CDR1 is SGHNT and CDR2 is YYREEE (reference sequence). The CDR3 runs to 14 residues. Trimming took 0 bases from V and 2 from J, leaving 9 bases between them. The CDR3 nucleotides read TGTGCCAGCAGCTTGGGGGGGGCCCCCTACGAGCAGTACTTC. This encodes CASSLGGAPYEQYF.

Comment on this clone: One junction end does not reproduce the germline sequence, and a read error may be involved. The rearrangement joins TRBV6-5 to TRBJ2-4; 10 bases fit TRBD1. Germline V gene lookup returns CDR1 MNHEY and CDR2 SVGAGI. The CDR3 is 11 amino acids. DNA for the CDR3: TGTGCCAGCAGTTACGGGGACAGGGGTAACTTC. Amino acids: CASSYGDRGNF.

The chain recombines TRBV4-3 with TRBJ1-4; the match to TRBD1 covers 9 bases. V dropped 2 bases and J dropped 8; count of bases not matched to a gene: 6. The germline gives CDR1 LGHNA, CDR2 YSLEER. This CDR3 is built from 15 residues. The DNA of the CDR3 is TGCGCCAGCAGCCAATGGGGACAGGGAGGCGAAAAACTGTTTTTT. It translates to CASSQWGQGGEKLFF.

V and J are TRBV29-1 and TRBJ2-3, with D hard to call. Germline-derived CDR1 and CDR2 are SQVTM and ANQGSEA. This CDR3 has 11 amino acids. V lost 7 bases to trimming and J lost 7 bases, with 12 bases between them. DNA for the CDR3: TGCAGCGCCCTGGACCCAAATACGCAGTATTTT. As protein: CSALDPNTQYF.

V gene TRBV5-6 combines with J gene TRBJ2-3; D gene unclear. There are 14 residues in the CDR3. Deletions cut 0 bases from V and 3 bases from J, with 8 bases between. CDR1 and CDR2 from the germline V gene are SGHDT and YYEEEE. In nucleotides, the CDR3 is TGTGCCAGCAGCTTGGAAGTGGTTACAGATACGCAGTATTTT. Its protein is CASSLEVVTDTQYF.

The J gene is TRBJ1-5, the V gene TRBV30, with D perhaps TRBD1 (6 bases). CDR3 length: 13 amino acids. In germline, CDR1 is GTSNPN, CDR2 SVGIG (reference sequence). V was shortened by 1 base and J by 7 bases, with 11 bases between the two germline ends. Written as DNA, the CDR3 is TGTGCCTGGAGTGAAGGGGGAAGACAGCCCCAGCATTTT. Its protein product is CAWSEGGRQPQHF.

This clone was picked up one time. The rearrangement links TRBV30 to TRBJ2-2; 11 bases agree with TRBD2. Germline-derived CDR1 and CDR2 are GTSNPN and SVGIG (reference sequence). The CDR3 is made up of 15 amino acids. Trimming cost V 5 bases and J 8 bases; bases outside gene matches: 10. CDR3 sequence: CAWRRLAGRSGELFF. Written as DNA, the CDR3 is TGTGCCTGGCGCAGACTAGCGGGGCGATCAGGGGAGCTGTTTTTT. The full variable domain, completed using reference TRBV30 and TRBJ2-2, is SQTIHQWPATLVQPVGSPLSLECTVEGTSNPNLYWYRQAAGRGLQLLFYSVGIGQISSEVPQNLSASRPQDRQFILSSKKLLLSDSGFYLCAWRRLAGRSGELFFGEGSRLTVL.

This clone was counted once. The chain links TRBV27 to TRBJ2-7; 8 bases fit TRBD1. The CDR3 extends over 14 amino acids. Looked up from germline, CDR1 is MNHEY and CDR2 is SMNVEV (reference sequence). V dropped 4 bases and J dropped 3; count of bases not matched to a gene: 5. The CDR3 DNA reads TGTGCCAGCAGTTCCGGACAGGGTAGCTACGAGCAGTACTTC. Its protein product is CASSSGQGSYEQYF.

The rearrangement uses TRBV15 and TRBJ1-6, with D unresolved. Trimming left V 3 bases short and J 0 bases short, with 6 bases between. Germline-derived CDR1 and CDR2 are LNHNV and YYDKDF (reference sequence). The CDR3 extends over 15 amino acids. The CDR3 sequence is CATSRGHSYNSPLHF. The CDR3 nucleotides read TGTGCCACCAGCAGGGGCCACTCCTATAATTCACCCCTCCACTTT.

The genes are TRBV7-9 and TRBJ2-1, with TRBD2 matching 9 bases. This CDR3 contains 16 residues. CDR1 SEHNR and CDR2 FQNEAQ come from the germline V gene (reference sequence). V lost 4 bases and J lost 6; bases outside the gene matches: 10. CDR3 amino acids: CASSSLWAGGRNEQFF. In DNA, the CDR3 is TGTGCCAGCAGCTCCCTATGGGCGGGAGGGCGCAATGAGCAGTTCTTC.

In this sample, this clone turned up once. CDR3 protein: CASSPGHRVQETQYF. CDR3 DNA sequence: TGTGCCAGCAGTCCCGGTCACAGGGTACAAGAGACCCAGTACTTC. The chain links TRBV28 to TRBJ2-5; D perhaps matches TRBD1 (6 bases). The V gene lost 5 bases and the J gene lost 2 bases, with 15 bases spanning the gap. This CDR3 has 15 residues. Per the germline V gene, CDR1 is MDHEN and CDR2 is SYDVKM.

The chain couples TRBV7-3 to TRBJ2-5; D is uncertain. Germline CDR1 reads SGHTA; CDR2 reads FQGTGA. The CDR3 runs 14 residues. V lost 2 bases and J 4 bases, leaving 11 bases between the germline ends. This chain's CDR3 is CASSLSSEAETQYF. CDR3 bases: TGTGCCAGCAGCTTATCATCCGAGGCAGAGACCCAGTACTTC.

The V call is TRBV11-2, the J call TRBJ2-6; TRBD1 agrees at 8 bases. Trimming cost V 0 bases and J 4 bases; bases outside gene matches: 5. Germline CDR1 SGHAT, CDR2 FQNNGV. The CDR3 consists of 17 residues. The CDR3 nucleotides are TGTGCCAGCAGCTTAGACTTGACAGGGGTAGGGGCCAACGTCCTGACTTTC. It specifies CASSLDLTGVGANVLTF.

The V call is TRBV4-2, the J call TRBJ2-7; 12 bases agree with TRBD2. This CDR3 is built from 15 residues. Germline values: CDR1 LGHNA, CDR2 YNFKEQ. J was trimmed by 4 bases and V by 1 base; bases with no gene match: 2. The CDR3 bases are TGTGCCAGCAGCCAAGGCCTAGCGGGAGGGTACGAGCAGTACTTC. As protein: CASSQGLAGGYEQYF.

V and J are TRBV21-1 and TRBJ2-7. TRBV21-1 constitutes a pseudogene. This CDR3 contains 16 residues. This CDR3 reads CASSPLRGQGPYEQYF. CDR3 sequence (DNA): TGTGCCAGCAGCCCCTTGAGGGGCCAGGGCCCCTACGAGCAGTACTTC.

The gene calls are TRBV23-1 and TRBJ2-5; a weak D match, TRBD2 (5 bases). TRBV23-1 is designated an ORF whose function remains uncertain. The germline V and J ends were trimmed by 3 bases and 12 bases, with 20 bases remaining between them. CDR3 length: 14 residues. The DNA for the CDR3 is TGCGCCAGCAGTCATCACGTCCGGACTTTAGGTGAGTACTTC. Translating gives CASSHHVRTLGEYF.

The CDR3 reads CASSFLRGEGGTEAFF. The CDR3 nucleotides are TGTGCCAGCAGTTTCCTCCGAGGGGAAGGGGGGACTGAAGCTTTCTTT. The rearrangement joins TRBV27 to TRBJ1-1; D possibly corresponds to TRBD1 (6 bases). The germline CDR1 and CDR2 sequences are MNHEY and SMNVEV (reference sequence). The V gene lost 3 bases and the J gene lost 5 bases, with 19 bases spanning the gap. There are 16 residues in the CDR3.

The V gene is TRBV7-3, the J gene TRBJ2-1; the D is unclear. This CDR3 has 12 residues. CDR1 is SGHTA and CDR2 is FQGTGA in the germline V gene. V was pared by 5 bases and J by 7 bases, with 9 bases between. As DNA, the CDR3 is TGTGCCAGCAGCCAGTTAGCAAATGAGCAGTTCTTC. Amino acids: CASSQLANEQFF.

The chain uses TRBV27 and TRBJ2-5; 8 nucleotides agree with TRBD2. Germline V gene data show CDR1 as MNHEY and CDR2 as SMNVEV (reference sequence). The CDR3 totals 14 residues. Trimming at V came to 2 bases and at J to 5 bases, leaving 4 bases not matched to a gene. In DNA form, the CDR3 reads TGTGCCAGCAGTTTAAGTAGCGGGAAGGAGACCCAGTACTTC. Its translation: CASSLSSGKETQYF.

This rearrangement joins TRBV25-1 to TRBJ2-7; 9 bases are a match to TRBD1. In germline, CDR1 is MGHDK, CDR2 SYGVNS. CDR3 length: 16 residues. With V trimmed by 5 bases and J by 0 bases, 8 bases remained unmatched. CDR3 region: CASSSPRDRDSYEQYF. The CDR3 DNA follows: TGTGCCAGCAGTTCGCCCCGGGACAGGGACTCCTACGAGCAGTACTTC.

The chain combines TRBV10-3 with TRBJ2-7; TRBD2 agrees at 12 bases. Germline V CDR1 and CDR2: ENHRY, SYGVKD. The J segment lost 1 base and the V segment lost 0 bases, leaving 16 bases of the junction unmatched. The CDR3 extends over 21 amino acids. In nucleotides, the CDR3 is TGTGCCATCAGTGAGTCGGGGCTTGCTAGCGGGAGGGCCCTCTCGTCCTACGAGCAGTACTTC. Protein sequence: CAISESGLASGRALSSYEQYF.

The chain links TRBV7-3 to TRBJ2-2; perhaps TRBD2 as D (5 bases). Germline V CDR1 and CDR2: SGHTA, FQGTGA. The V gene lost 1 base and the J gene lost 8 bases, with 8 bases spanning the gap. CDR3 length equals 13 residues. The CDR3: CASSLSGEGELFF. The CDR3 nucleotides read TGTGCCAGCAGCTTAAGTGGGGAGGGGGAGCTGTTTTTT. Using reference TRBV7-3 and TRBJ2-2 for the parts outside the CDR3, the full variable domain is GAGVSQTPSNKVTEKGKYVELRCDPISGHTALYWYRQSLGQGPEFLIYFQGTGAADDSGLPNDRFFAVRPEGSVSTLKIQRTERGDSAVYLCASSLSGEGELFFGEGSRLTVL.

V gene TRBV7-2 combines with J gene TRBJ1-4; tentative D call: TRBD1 (6 bases). Trimming removed 1 base at V and 8 bases at J, with 8 bases between. CDR1 SGHTA and CDR2 FQGNSA come from the germline V gene. The length of the CDR3 is 13 residues. The CDR3 loop reads CASSLGTAEKLFF. For the CDR3, the DNA is TGTGCCAGCAGCTTAGGGACAGCGGAAAAACTGTTTTTT.